This entry lists 27 T cell receptor beta chains sequenced from one sample in a study of T cell responses to AZD1222 COVID-19 vaccine. Here immunoSEQ multiplex PCR was the method, and the copy in TCRdb shows in-frame clones only, minus some. The sample yields roughly 150,000 clones, under 95% seen once. This material consisted of peripheral blood, taken on day 0 of AZD1222 vaccination. Source of these receptors: an adult in good health.

Only one count was recorded for this clone. V usage is TRBV6-4 and J usage is TRBJ1-2; D might be TRBD1 (6 bases). CDR1 is MRHNA and CDR2 is SNTAGT in the germline V gene. CDR3 length: 15 residues. Trimming pared 4 bases from V and 4 bases from J, leaving 16 bases between. The CDR3 DNA sequence: TGTGCCAGCAGTGCGGGAGAGGGGGGAGGCTATGGCTACACCTTC. It translates to CASSAGEGGGYGYTF.

This clone was found once. The rearrangement links TRBV25-1 to TRBJ1-4; 8 positions agree with TRBD1. The CDR3 loop spans 14 amino acids. Unmatched junction bases numbered 6, after V lost 5 bases and J lost 7 bases. In germline, CDR1 is MGHDK, CDR2 SYGVNS. The CDR3 is CASSQQGGGEKLFF. CDR3 nucleotides: TGTGCCAGCAGTCAACAGGGGGGAGGTGAAAAACTGTTTTTT.

This clone was picked up a small number of times. The genes are TRBV4-2 and TRBJ1-4, with no clear D. Germline values: CDR1 LGHNA, CDR2 YNFKEQ. V lost 3 bases and J lost 4, with 12 bases in between. The CDR3 consists of 15 residues. CDR3 sequence (DNA): TGTGCCAGCAGCCAGACAATGAGGGATAATGAAAAACTGTTTTTT. This translates into CASSQTMRDNEKLFF.

V gene TRBV27 combines with J gene TRBJ1-1; TRBD1 agrees at 7 bases. There are 16 residues in the CDR3. Germline assignment: CDR1 MNHEY and CDR2 SMNVEV (reference sequence). Unmatched junction bases numbered 12, after V lost 5 bases and J lost 3 bases. The CDR3 coding sequence is TGTGCCAGCAGTATACTCACCCAGGGGGGGGACACTGAAGCTTTCTTT. This translates into CASSILTQGGDTEAFF.

The chain employs TRBV2 and TRBJ2-3; D uncertain. Per germline, CDR1 SNHLY and CDR2 FYNNEI. The V end was cut by 3 bases, the J end by 12 bases, with 10 bases between. The CDR3 has 11 amino acids. In DNA, the CDR3 is TGTGCCAGCAGTGAGGGCTATATACAGTATTTT. Its translation is CASSEGYIQYF.

This chain links TRBV9 with TRBJ2-3, with D unresolved. With 0 bases removed from V and 1 base from J, the gap between germline ends came to 9 bases. Germline CDR1 and CDR2: SGDLS and YYNGEE. The CDR3 loop spans 15 amino acids. The chain's CDR3 is CASSVEGRGTDTQYF. CDR3 DNA: TGTGCCAGCAGCGTAGAAGGCAGAGGCACAGATACGCAGTATTTT. Full variable domain (missing parts from reference TRBV9 and TRBJ2-3): DSGVTQTPKHLITATGQRVTLRCSPRSGDLSVYWYQQSLDQGLQFLIQYYNGEERAKGNILERFSAQQFPDLHSELNLSSLELGDSALYFCASSVEGRGTDTQYFGPGTRLTVL.

The chain has TRBV30 and TRBJ2-5; D is unclear. V gave up 0 bases and J gave up 5 bases, with 16 bases separating them. Germline assignment: CDR1 GTSNPN and CDR2 SVGIG (reference sequence). The CDR3 loop spans 15 amino acids. The CDR3 loop reads CAWSVSYPRWETQYF. CDR3 nucleotides: TGTGCCTGGAGTGTCTCTTACCCGCGGTGGGAGACCCAGTACTTC.

This rearrangement joins TRBV6-5 to TRBJ1-1, with 7 bases that match TRBD1. The V and J ends lost 3 bases and 3 bases, in that order; junction bases with no gene match: 7. The germline gives CDR1 MNHEY, CDR2 SVGAGI. The CDR3 is 15 amino acids. The CDR3 sequence is CASSYSGTAYTEAFF. For the CDR3, the DNA is TGTGCCAGCAGTTATTCCGGGACAGCTTACACTGAAGCTTTCTTT.

The V and J genes are TRBV7-9 and TRBJ2-4; D assignment may be TRBD1 or TRBD2 (6 bases each). CDR1 SEHNR and CDR2 FQNEAQ come from the germline V gene (reference sequence). The CDR3 runs 16 residues. Trimming stripped 8 bases from V and 2 bases from J, with 19 bases between. This CDR3 reads CASSNPGAGTKNIQYF. The CDR3 DNA follows: TGTGCCAGCTCAAACCCGGGGGCGGGGACCAAAAACATTCAGTACTTC.

In this sample, this clone turned up once. The V gene is TRBV7-3, the J gene TRBJ1-1, with unresolved D. V lost 4 bases and J 5 bases, leaving 14 bases between the germline ends. CDR1 is SGHTA, CDR2 FQGTGA, per germline. CDR3 length equals 14 residues. The DNA of the CDR3 is TGTGCCAGCAGCTCGAAGGGTATGGAAACTGAAGCTTTCTTT. Protein sequence: CASSSKGMETEAFF.

DNA for the CDR3: TGTGCCAGCAGCTTAAGGACCAATCGGGACAGGTCCTACGAGCAGTACTTC. This gives the protein CASSLRTNRDRSYEQYF. The V call is TRBV7-2, the J call TRBJ2-7; 8 bases match TRBD1. Unmatched junction bases numbered 10, after V lost 2 bases and J lost 1 base. This CDR3 is 17 amino acids long. From germline, CDR1 is SGHTA and CDR2 FQGNSA.

The chain couples TRBV29-1 to TRBJ2-7, with 11 bases that match TRBD2. The V segment lost 6 bases and the J segment 3 bases; nucleotides outside the gene matches: 10. CDR3 length: 15 residues. Looked up from germline, CDR1 is SQVTM and CDR2 is ANQGSEA. The CDR3 loop reads CSVAGLAGGNYEQYF. The CDR3 DNA follows: TGCAGCGTCGCAGGACTAGCGGGTGGAAACTACGAGCAGTACTTC.

This clone appeared once. This chain joins TRBV27 and TRBJ1-2; D remains ambiguous. Trimming took 2 bases from V and 0 from J, leaving 4 bases between them. From germline, CDR1 is MNHEY and CDR2 SMNVEV (reference sequence). The CDR3 contains 13 residues. CDR3 DNA: TGTGCCAGCAGTTTAAACCCTAACTATGGCTACACCTTC. It translates to CASSLNPNYGYTF.

The rearrangement uses TRBV4-1 and TRBJ2-5, with 7 bases fitting TRBD2. The CDR3 sequence is 14 residues long. The trim removed 1 base at V and 5 bases at J, leaving 4 bases unmatched. Germline-derived CDR1 and CDR2 are MGHRA and YSYEKL. CDR3 sequence (DNA): TGCGCCAGCAGCCAAGCGTCGCGGGGGGAGACCCAGTACTTC. It codes for CASSQASRGETQYF.

V gene TRBV27 combines with J gene TRBJ1-6; 9 bases agree with TRBD1. J was trimmed by 7 bases and V by 4 bases; bases with no gene match: 5. Looked up from germline, CDR1 is MNHEY and CDR2 is SMNVEV (reference sequence). The CDR3 covers 15 residues. The CDR3 here is CASSSTGGGNSPLHF. The CDR3 DNA reads as TGTGCCAGCAGTTCCACAGGGGGCGGCAATTCACCCCTCCACTTT.

CDR3 amino acids: CAVKGRNSPLHF. The DNA of the CDR3 is TGTGCCGTCAAAGGAAGAAATTCACCCCTCCACTTT. The rearrangement links TRBV10-3 to TRBJ1-6, with D unclear. Trimming stripped 11 bases from V and 7 bases from J, with 12 bases between. The germline gives CDR1 ENHRY, CDR2 SYGVKD. The length of the CDR3 is 12 residues.

About this clone: The same CDR3 arises from other DNA sequences in this sample as well. This rearrangement joins TRBV7-9 to TRBJ1-4, with TRBD1 matching 8 bases. Germline lookup yields CDR1 SEHNR and CDR2 FQNEAQ (reference sequence). The CDR3 has 14 amino acids. Trimming at V came to 3 bases and at J to 5 bases, leaving 2 bases not matched to a gene. The CDR3 loop is CASSFDRGNEKLFF. CDR3 nucleotide sequence: TGTGCCAGCAGCTTCGACAGGGGAAATGAAAAACTGTTTTTT.

The V gene is TRBV27, the J gene TRBJ2-7, with D hard to call. Deletions cut 2 bases from V and 4 bases from J, with 12 bases between. CDR3 length: 14 residues. Germline V gives CDR1 MNHEY, CDR2 SMNVEV (reference sequence). CDR3 amino acids: CASSLTYRGYEQYF. CDR3 nucleotides: TGTGCCAGCAGTTTAACGTATAGAGGATACGAGCAGTACTTC.

Turning to this clone: One end of the junction fails to match germline, which may point to a read error. Different DNA sequences within this sample yield the same CDR3. The rearrangement uses TRBV6-5 and TRBJ2-7; 8 bases fit TRBD1. Germline CDR1 MNHEY, CDR2 SVGAGI. CDR3 length: 14 residues. The CDR3 protein is CASSRTGSSYEQYF. For the CDR3, the DNA is TGTGCCAGCAGCCGGACAGGGAGCTCCTACGAGCAGTACTTT.

J is TRBJ2-1 and V is TRBV13; no reliable D call. Germline loops: CDR1 PRHDT, CDR2 FYEKMQ (reference sequence). The CDR3 runs to 16 residues. Trimming removed 6 bases at V and 9 bases at J, with 24 bases between. In DNA, the CDR3 is TGTGCCAGCAGTCTATATCCGCTCTCCCGAGTGGGTGAGCAGTTCTTC. It translates to CASSLYPLSRVGEQFF.

The chain recombines TRBV18 with TRBJ2-7; D may be TRBD1 or TRBD2 (5 bases each). Per the germline V gene, CDR1 is KGHSH and CDR2 is LQKENI. This CDR3 is 15 amino acids long. V was shortened by 2 bases and J by 4 bases, with 15 bases between the two germline ends. CDR3 residues: CASSPTPGPSYEQYF. In DNA, the CDR3 is TGTGCCAGCTCACCAACGCCGGGACCGAGTTACGAGCAGTACTTC.

The chain has TRBV7-2 and TRBJ1-1, with 9 bases identical to TRBD1. Germline CDR1 is SGHTA and CDR2 is FQGNSA. V was pared by 0 bases and J by 0 bases, with 8 bases of the junction left unmatched. The CDR3 runs to 18 residues. This CDR3 is CASSLAGQGFLMNTEAFF. CDR3 bases: TGTGCCAGCAGCTTAGCGGGACAGGGATTCTTGATGAACACTGAAGCTTTCTTT.

The chain combines TRBV30 with TRBJ2-1, with unresolved D. The length of the CDR3 is 13 residues. V was cut by 0 bases and J by 6 bases, with 9 bases left in between. The V gene's germline CDR1 is GTSNPN and CDR2 SVGIG (reference sequence). The CDR3 sequence is CAWSVNLGNEQFF. CDR3 nucleotides: TGTGCCTGGAGTGTAAATCTGGGCAATGAGCAGTTCTTC.

This clone appeared once. CDR3 nucleotides: TGTGCCAGCAGTGTACAGGGACAGGGGAATTCACCCCTCCACTTT. It specifies CASSVQGQGNSPLHF. The chain joins TRBV2 to TRBJ1-6; 10 bases are a match to TRBD1. Germline assignment: CDR1 SNHLY and CDR2 FYNNEI. V lost 4 bases to trimming and J lost 7 bases; unmatched junction nucleotides: 4. CDR3 length equals 15 residues.

V is TRBV20-1 and J is TRBJ2-7, with unresolved D. This CDR3 is 10 amino acids long. Germline V gene data show CDR1 as DFQATT and CDR2 as SNEGSKA (reference sequence). Between the trimmed V and J ends, which lost 7 bases and 3 bases, there was a span of 7 bases. CDR3 in amino acids: CSGADYEQYF. CDR3 nucleotides: TGCAGTGGGGCTGACTACGAGCAGTACTTC.

This clone was counted once. This rearrangement joins TRBV7-8 to TRBJ1-3; 7 bases are a match to TRBD1. Per the germline V gene, CDR1 is SGHVS and CDR2 is FQNEAQ. The length of the CDR3 is 16 residues. Trimming took 0 bases from V and 0 from J; bases not matched to a gene: 2. CDR3 in DNA: TGTGCCAGCAGCTTAGCGCGGGACAGCTCTGGAAACACCATATATTTT. Translating it yields CASSLARDSSGNTIYF.

The chain has TRBV29-1 and TRBJ2-5; 11 nucleotides line up with TRBD2. The CDR3 length is 13 residues. Germline CDR1 reads SQVTM; CDR2 reads ANQGSEA. The J segment lost 4 bases and the V segment lost 6 bases, leaving 4 bases of the junction unmatched. CDR3 sequence (DNA): TGCAGCGTATCCGGGACTAGCGGAGAGACCCAGTACTTC. Encoded protein: CSVSGTSGETQYF.